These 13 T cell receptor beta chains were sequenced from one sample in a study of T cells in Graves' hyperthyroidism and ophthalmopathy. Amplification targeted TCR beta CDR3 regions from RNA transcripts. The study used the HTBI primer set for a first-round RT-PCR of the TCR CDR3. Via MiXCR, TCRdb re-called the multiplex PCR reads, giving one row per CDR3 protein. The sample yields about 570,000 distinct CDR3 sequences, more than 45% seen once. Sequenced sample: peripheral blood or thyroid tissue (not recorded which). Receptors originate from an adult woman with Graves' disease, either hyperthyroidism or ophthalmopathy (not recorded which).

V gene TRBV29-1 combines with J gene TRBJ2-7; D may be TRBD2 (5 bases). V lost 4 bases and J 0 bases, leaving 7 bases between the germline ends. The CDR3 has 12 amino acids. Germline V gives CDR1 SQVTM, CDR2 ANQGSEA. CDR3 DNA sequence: TGCAGCGTTGTCGGGAACTCCTACGAGCAGTACTTC. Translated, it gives CSVVGNSYEQYF.

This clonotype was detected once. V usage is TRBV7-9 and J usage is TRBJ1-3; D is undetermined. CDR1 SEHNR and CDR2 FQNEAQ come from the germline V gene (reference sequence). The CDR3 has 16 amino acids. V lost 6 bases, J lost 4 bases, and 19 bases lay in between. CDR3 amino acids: CASSSYGPGRGNTIYF. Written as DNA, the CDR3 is TGTGCCAGCAGTTCTTACGGCCCCGGGCGAGGAAACACCATATATTTT.

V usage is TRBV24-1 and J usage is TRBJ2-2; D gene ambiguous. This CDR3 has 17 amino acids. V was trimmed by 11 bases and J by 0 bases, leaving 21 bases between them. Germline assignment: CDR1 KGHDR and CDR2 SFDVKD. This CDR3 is CASSLRLDRTNTGELFF. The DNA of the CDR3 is TGTGCCAGCAGCTTACGTCTGGACCGCACGAACACCGGGGAGCTGTTTTTT.

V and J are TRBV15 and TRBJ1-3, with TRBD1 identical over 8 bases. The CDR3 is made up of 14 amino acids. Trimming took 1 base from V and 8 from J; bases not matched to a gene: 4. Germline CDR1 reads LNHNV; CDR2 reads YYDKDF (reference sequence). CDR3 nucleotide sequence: TGTGCCACCAGCAGAGGACAGGGGAGGGACACCATATATTTT. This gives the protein CATSRGQGRDTIYF.

CDR3 nucleotide sequence: TGCAGTGCTAGCCTGCAGGGGGGTGATTCACCCCTCCACTTT. Translation: CSASLQGGDSPLHF. This rearrangement joins TRBV20-1 to TRBJ1-6; TRBD1 aligns across 7 bases. The germline gives CDR1 DFQATT, CDR2 SNEGSKA (reference sequence). The CDR3 runs to 14 residues. Trimming cost V 3 bases and J 8 bases; bases outside gene matches: 7.

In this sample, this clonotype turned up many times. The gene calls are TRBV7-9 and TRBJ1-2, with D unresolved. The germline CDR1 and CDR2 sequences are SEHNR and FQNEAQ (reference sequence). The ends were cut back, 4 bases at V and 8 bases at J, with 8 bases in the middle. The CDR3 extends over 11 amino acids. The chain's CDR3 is CASSYAGGYTF. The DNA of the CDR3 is TGTGCCAGCAGCTACGCGGGGGGCTACACCTTC.

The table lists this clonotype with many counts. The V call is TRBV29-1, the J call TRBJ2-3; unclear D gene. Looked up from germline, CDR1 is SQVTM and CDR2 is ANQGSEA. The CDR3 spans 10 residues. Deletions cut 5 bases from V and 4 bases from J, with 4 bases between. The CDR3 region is CSVRADTQYF. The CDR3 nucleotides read TGCAGCGTTAGGGCAGATACGCAGTATTTT.

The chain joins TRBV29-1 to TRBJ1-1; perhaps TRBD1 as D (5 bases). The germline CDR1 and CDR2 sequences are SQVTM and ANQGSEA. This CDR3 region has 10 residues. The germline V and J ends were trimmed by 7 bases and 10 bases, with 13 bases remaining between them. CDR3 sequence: CSGDGPGAFF. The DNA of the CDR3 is TGCAGCGGGGACGGACCTGGAGCTTTCTTT.

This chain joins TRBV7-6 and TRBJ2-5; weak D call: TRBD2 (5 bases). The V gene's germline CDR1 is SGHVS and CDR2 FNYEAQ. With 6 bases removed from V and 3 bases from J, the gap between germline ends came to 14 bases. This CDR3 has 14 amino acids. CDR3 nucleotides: TGTGCCAGCAGGGAGGAGCCAACAAAAGAGACCCAGTACTTC. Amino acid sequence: CASREEPTKETQYF.

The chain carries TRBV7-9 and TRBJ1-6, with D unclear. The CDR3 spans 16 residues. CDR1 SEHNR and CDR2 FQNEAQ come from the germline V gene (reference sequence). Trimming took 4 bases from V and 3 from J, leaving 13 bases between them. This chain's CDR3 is CASSSSASLYNSPLHF. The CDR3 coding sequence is TGTGCCAGCAGCTCCTCGGCCAGCCTCTATAATTCACCCCTCCACTTT.

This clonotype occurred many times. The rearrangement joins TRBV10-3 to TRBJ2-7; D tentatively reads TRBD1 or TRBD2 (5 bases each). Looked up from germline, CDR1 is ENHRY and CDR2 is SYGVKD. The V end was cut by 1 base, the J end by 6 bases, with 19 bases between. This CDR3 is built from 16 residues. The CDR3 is CAISEFRDPMSSEQYF. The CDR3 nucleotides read TGTGCCATCAGTGAGTTCCGGGACCCTATGAGCTCCGAGCAGTACTTC.

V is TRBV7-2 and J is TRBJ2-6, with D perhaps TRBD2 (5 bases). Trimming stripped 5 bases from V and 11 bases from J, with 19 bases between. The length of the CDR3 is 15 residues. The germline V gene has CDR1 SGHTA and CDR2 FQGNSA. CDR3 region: CASSNNEGWTYVLTF. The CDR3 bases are TGTGCCAGCAGCAACAACGAGGGATGGACCTACGTCCTGACTTTC.

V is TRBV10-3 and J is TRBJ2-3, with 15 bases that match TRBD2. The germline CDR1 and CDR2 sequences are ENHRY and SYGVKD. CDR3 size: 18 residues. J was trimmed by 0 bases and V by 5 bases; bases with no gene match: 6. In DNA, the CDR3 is TGTGCCATCAGTCCCGGACTAGCGGGAGGGGGAAGCACAGATACGCAGTATTTT. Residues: CAISPGLAGGGSTDTQYF.